This record concerns one T cell receptor beta chain sequence. Profiling relied on immunoSEQ multiplex PCR, and the TCRdb table lists in-frame clones only, not all of them. The table has about 280,000 clones, approximately 83% seen once. The data were taken from a study of blood T cell repertoires in COVID-19. After removal of 1 base from V and 9 bases from J, the junction contained 11 bases not matched to a gene. Per the germline V gene, CDR1 is MNHEY and CDR2 is SMNVEV (reference sequence). The CDR3 length is 16 residues. Sequenced: peripheral blood. This receptor was taken from a human donor in a cohort sampled during active COVID-19. The chain recombines TRBV27 with TRBJ1-2; the match to TRBD1 covers 10 bases. DNA of the CDR3: TGTGCCAGCAGTTTATTGGGAGACAGGGGGCGCGGGAGCTACACCTTC. Translation: CASSLLGDRGRGSYTF.